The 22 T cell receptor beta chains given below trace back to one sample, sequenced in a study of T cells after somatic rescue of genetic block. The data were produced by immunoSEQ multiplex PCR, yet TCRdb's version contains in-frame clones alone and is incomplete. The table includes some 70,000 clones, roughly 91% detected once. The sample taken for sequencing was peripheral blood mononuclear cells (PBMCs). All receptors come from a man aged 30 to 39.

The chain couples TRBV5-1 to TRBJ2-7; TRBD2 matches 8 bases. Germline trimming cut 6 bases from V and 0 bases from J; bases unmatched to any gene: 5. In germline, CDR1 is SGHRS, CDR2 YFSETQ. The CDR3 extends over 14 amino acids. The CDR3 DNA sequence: TGCGCCAGCAATATCGGGGGGGACTCCTACGAGCAGTACTTC. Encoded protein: CASNIGGDSYEQYF.

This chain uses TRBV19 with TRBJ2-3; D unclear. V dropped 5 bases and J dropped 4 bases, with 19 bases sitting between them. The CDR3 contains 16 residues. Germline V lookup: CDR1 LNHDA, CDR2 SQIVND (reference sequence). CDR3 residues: CASSVTADRGADTQYF. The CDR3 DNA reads TGTGCCAGTAGTGTAACAGCCGATCGAGGTGCAGATACGCAGTATTTT. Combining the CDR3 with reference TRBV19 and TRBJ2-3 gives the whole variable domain DGGITQSPKYLFRKEGQNVTLSCEQNLNHDAMYWYRQDPGQGLRLIYYSQIVNDFQKGDIAEGYSVSREKKESFPLTVTSAQKNPTAFYLCASSVTADRGADTQYFGPGTRLTVL.

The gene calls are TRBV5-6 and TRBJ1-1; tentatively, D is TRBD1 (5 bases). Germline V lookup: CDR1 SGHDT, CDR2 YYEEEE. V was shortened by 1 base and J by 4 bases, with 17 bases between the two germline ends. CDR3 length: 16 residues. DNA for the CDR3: TGTGCCAGCAGCTTGTTTCGGGGGATTTCCGGCACTGAAGCTTTCTTT. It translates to CASSLFRGISGTEAFF.

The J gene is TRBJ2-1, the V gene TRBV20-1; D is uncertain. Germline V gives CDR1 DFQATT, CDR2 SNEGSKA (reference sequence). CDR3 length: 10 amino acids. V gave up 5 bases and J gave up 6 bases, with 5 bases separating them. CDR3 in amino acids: CSAEANEQFF. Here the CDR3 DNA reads TGCAGTGCTGAGGCCAATGAGCAGTTCTTC.

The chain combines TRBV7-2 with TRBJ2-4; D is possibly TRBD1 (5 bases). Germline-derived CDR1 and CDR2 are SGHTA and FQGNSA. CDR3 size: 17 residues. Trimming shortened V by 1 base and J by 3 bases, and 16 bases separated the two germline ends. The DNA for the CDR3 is TGTGCCAGCAGCTTAGGGCTCGGAAGGGGCTTCAAAAACATTCAGTACTTC. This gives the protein CASSLGLGRGFKNIQYF.

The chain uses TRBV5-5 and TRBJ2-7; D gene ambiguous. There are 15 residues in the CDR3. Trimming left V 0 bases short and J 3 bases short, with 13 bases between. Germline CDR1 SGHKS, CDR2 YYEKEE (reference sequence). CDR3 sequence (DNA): TGTGCCAGCAGCTTGGCCTGGAACCTCCTCTACGAGCAGTACTTC. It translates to CASSLAWNLLYEQYF.

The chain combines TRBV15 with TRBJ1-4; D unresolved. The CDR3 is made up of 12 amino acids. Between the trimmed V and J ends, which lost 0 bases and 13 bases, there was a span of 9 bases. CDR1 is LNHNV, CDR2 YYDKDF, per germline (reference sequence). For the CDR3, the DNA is TGTGCCACCAGCAGAGATTACACAAGACTGTTTTTT. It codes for CATSRDYTRLFF.

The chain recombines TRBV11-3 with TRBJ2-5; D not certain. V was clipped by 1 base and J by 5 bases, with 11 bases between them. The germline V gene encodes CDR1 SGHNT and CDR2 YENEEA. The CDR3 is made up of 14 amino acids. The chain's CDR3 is CASSLVATSETQYF. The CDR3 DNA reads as TGTGCCAGCAGCTTAGTGGCGACCTCCGAGACCCAGTACTTC.

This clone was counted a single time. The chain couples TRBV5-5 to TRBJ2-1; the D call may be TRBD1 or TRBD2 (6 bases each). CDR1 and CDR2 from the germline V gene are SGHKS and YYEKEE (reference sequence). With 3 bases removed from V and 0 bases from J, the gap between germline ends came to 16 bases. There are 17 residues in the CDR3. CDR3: CASSWASGASSYNEQFF. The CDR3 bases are TGTGCCAGCAGCTGGGCTTCGGGGGCGAGCTCCTACAATGAGCAGTTCTTC.

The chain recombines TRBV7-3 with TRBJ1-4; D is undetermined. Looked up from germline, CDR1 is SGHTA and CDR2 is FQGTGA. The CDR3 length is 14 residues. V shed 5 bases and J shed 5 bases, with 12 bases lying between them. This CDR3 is CASSPGNHNEKLFF. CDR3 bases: TGTGCCAGCAGCCCAGGAAACCACAATGAAAAACTGTTTTTT.

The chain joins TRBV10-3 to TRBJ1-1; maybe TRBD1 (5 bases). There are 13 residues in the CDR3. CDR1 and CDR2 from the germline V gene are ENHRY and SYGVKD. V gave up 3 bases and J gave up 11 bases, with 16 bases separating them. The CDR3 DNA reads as TGTGCCATCAGTGAATACACGGGGGTGGTGGCTTTCTTT. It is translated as CAISEYTGVVAFF.

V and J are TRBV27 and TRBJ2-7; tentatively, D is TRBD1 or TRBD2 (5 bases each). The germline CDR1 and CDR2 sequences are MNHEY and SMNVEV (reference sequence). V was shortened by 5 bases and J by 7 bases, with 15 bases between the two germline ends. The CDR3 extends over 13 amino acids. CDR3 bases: TGTGCCAGCAGTGGGTTAGGGGCGGGTGAGCAGTACTTC. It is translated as CASSGLGAGEQYF.

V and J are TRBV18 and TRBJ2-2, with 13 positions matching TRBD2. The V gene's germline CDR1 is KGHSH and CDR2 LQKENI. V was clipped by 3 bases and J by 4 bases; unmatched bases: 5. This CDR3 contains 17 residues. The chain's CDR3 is CASSPRTSGSGTGELFF. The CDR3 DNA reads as TGTGCCAGCTCACCTCGGACTAGCGGGAGTGGCACCGGGGAGCTGTTTTTT.

The CDR3 DNA sequence: TGTGCCAGCTCACCAAACAGTTCCCCGAACACTGAAGCTTTCTTT. It is translated as CASSPNSSPNTEAFF. This rearrangement joins TRBV18 to TRBJ1-1; D not certain. Germline V lookup: CDR1 KGHSH, CDR2 LQKENI. V lost 2 bases and J lost 1, with 11 bases in between. The CDR3 totals 15 residues.

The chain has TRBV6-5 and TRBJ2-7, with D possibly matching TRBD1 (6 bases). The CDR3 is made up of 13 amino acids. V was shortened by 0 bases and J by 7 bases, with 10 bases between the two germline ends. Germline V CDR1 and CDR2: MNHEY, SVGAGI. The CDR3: CASSYSRGTEQYF. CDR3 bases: TGTGCCAGCAGTTACTCGAGGGGGACGGAGCAGTACTTC.

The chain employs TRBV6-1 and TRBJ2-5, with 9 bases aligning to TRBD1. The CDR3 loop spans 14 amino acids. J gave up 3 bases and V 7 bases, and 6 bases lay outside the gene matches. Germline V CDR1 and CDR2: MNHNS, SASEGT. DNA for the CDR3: TGTGCCAGCACCACAGGGGGCGGAGAAGAGACCCAGTACTTC. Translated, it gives CASTTGGGEETQYF.

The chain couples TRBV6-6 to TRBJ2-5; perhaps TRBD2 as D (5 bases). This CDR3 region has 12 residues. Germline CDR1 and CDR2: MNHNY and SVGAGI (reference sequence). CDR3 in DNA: TGTGCAGCAGCAGAGCGGCAAGAGACCCAGTACTTC. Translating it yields CAAAERQETQYF.

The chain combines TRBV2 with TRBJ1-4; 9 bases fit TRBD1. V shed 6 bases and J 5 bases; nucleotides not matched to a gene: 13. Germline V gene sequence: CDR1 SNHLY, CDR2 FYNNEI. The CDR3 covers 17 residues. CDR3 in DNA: TGTGCCAGCAGGCCCAATATGTTGGGGACAGGGAATGAAAAACTGTTTTTT. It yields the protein CASRPNMLGTGNEKLFF.

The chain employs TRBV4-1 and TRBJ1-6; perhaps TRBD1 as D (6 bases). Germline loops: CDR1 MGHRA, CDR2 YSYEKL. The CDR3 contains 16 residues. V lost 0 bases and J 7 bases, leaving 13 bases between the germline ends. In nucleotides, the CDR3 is TGCGCCAGCAGCCAAGAGGCAACAGGGATGAATTCACCCCTCCACTTT. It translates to CASSQEATGMNSPLHF.

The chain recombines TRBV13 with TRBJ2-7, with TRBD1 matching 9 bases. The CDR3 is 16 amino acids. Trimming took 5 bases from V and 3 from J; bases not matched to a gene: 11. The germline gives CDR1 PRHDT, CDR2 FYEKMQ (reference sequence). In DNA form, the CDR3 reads TGTGCCAGCAGCCCACCCGGAGGGACAGGGCTCTACGAGCAGTACTTC. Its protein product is CASSPPGGTGLYEQYF.

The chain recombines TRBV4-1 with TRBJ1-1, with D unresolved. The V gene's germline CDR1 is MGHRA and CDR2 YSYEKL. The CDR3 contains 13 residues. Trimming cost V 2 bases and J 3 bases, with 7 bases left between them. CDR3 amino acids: CASSQPADTEAFF. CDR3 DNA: TGCGCCAGCAGCCAACCAGCCGACACTGAAGCTTTCTTT.

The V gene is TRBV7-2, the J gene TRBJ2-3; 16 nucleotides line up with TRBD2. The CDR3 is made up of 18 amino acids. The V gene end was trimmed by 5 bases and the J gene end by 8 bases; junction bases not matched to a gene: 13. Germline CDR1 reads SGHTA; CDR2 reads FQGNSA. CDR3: CASSGPGLAGGRVATQYF. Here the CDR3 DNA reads TGTGCCAGCAGCGGTCCGGGACTAGCGGGGGGGCGAGTTGCTACGCAGTATTTT.